The 10 T cell receptor beta chains presented below share a single source sample, sequenced in a study of blood T cell repertoires in COVID-19. Generated by immunoSEQ multiplex PCR, the TCRdb table keeps only in-frame clones and is missing some. Among more than 200,000 clones, 84% were seen once, and the ten largest hold 4.2%. The sample was peripheral blood. The receptor source for this set is a man between 60 and 75 years old with acute or convalescent COVID-19.

The chain recombines TRBV18 with TRBJ2-7; 7 bases match TRBD1. CDR3 size: 16 residues. Per the germline V gene, CDR1 is KGHSH and CDR2 is LQKENI. The J segment lost 0 bases and the V segment lost 4 bases, leaving 9 bases of the junction unmatched. CDR3: CASSRGGGQASYEQYF. The CDR3, as DNA: TGTGCCAGCTCACGTGGGGGCGGACAGGCCTCCTACGAGCAGTACTTC.

This clone was recorded a few times. V gene TRBV18 combines with J gene TRBJ1-1, with D unclear. The germline gives CDR1 KGHSH, CDR2 LQKENI. The CDR3 consists of 15 residues. V gave up 5 bases and J gave up 1 base, with 14 bases separating them. The CDR3 loop reads CASSSGGYWNTEAFF. Written as DNA, the CDR3 is TGTGCCAGCTCATCAGGAGGTTATTGGAACACTGAAGCTTTCTTT.

In DNA, the CDR3 is TGCGCCAGCAGCGACGCAGAACAGGGACGAAATTCACCCCTCCACTTT. Protein product: CASSDAEQGRNSPLHF. V is TRBV5-1 and J is TRBJ1-6; D perhaps matches TRBD1 (6 bases). The CDR3 sequence is 16 residues long. CDR1 SGHRS and CDR2 YFSETQ come from the germline V gene. V was pared by 4 bases and J by 7 bases, with 18 bases between.

About this clone itself: The sample carries other DNA sequences with the same CDR3. The J gene is TRBJ2-7, the V gene TRBV4-1; perhaps TRBD2 as D (6 bases). Trimming took off 3 bases at V and 2 bases at J, with 14 bases between the two ends. The germline CDR1 and CDR2 sequences are MGHRA and YSYEKL. The CDR3 length is 15 residues. DNA for the CDR3: TGCGCCAGCAGCCAGGCTGGGGGGACCCCCTACGAGCAGTACTTC. Protein: CASSQAGGTPYEQYF.

Only a few counts were recorded for this clone. The genes are TRBV9 and TRBJ2-7, with TRBD2 matching 7 bases. The germline gives CDR1 SGDLS, CDR2 YYNGEE. The CDR3 loop spans 19 amino acids. J lost 3 bases, V lost 4 bases, and 22 bases had no gene match. The CDR3 DNA is TGTGCCAGCAGCCCTTACGCCCTGGAGGTGCGGGAGAATAGCTACGAGCAGTACTTC. It is translated as CASSPYALEVRENSYEQYF.

The V and J genes are TRBV11-2 and TRBJ2-3, with 7 bases fitting TRBD1. The CDR3 sequence is 16 residues long. Germline loops: CDR1 SGHAT, CDR2 FQNNGV. V shed 3 bases, J shed 3 bases, and the junction held 9 bases outside the gene matches. CDR3 sequence (DNA): TGTGCCAGCAGCTTTCCGACAGGGCGGTTGACAGATACGCAGTATTTT. This codes for CASSFPTGRLTDTQYF.

This CDR3 is CASSGQGREAFF. The CDR3 bases are TGCGCCAGCAGTGGACAGGGGCGTGAAGCTTTCTTT. V is TRBV10-1 and J is TRBJ1-1; TRBD1 aligns across 8 bases. The V gene's germline CDR1 is WNHNN and CDR2 SYGVQD (reference sequence). J was trimmed by 7 bases and V by 4 bases; bases with no gene match: 2. The CDR3 has 12 amino acids.

This chain links TRBV5-1 with TRBJ1-2; weak D call: TRBD1 (6 bases). The V and J ends lost 2 bases and 7 bases respectively, with 12 bases between them. CDR1 SGHRS and CDR2 YFSETQ come from the germline V gene. There are 13 residues in the CDR3. CDR3: CASSFRGSSGYTF. CDR3 nucleotide sequence: TGCGCCAGCAGCTTTAGGGGGTCCTCTGGCTACACCTTC.

This chain connects TRBV6-5 to TRBJ1-2, with a tentative D call TRBD1 (6 bases). From germline, CDR1 is MNHEY and CDR2 SVGAGI. The V end lost 6 bases, the J end lost 3 bases, and 14 bases lay between the germline ends. This CDR3 has 14 amino acids. The CDR3: CASRGTQWDYGYTF. DNA of the CDR3: TGTGCCAGCAGGGGGACACAGTGGGACTATGGCTACACCTTC.

Note on this clone: A read error may produce the germline difference seen at one junction end. The V call is TRBV6-2 or TRBV6-3, the J call TRBJ1-1; D gene ambiguous. This CDR3 comprises 13 residues. Germline V gene sequence: CDR1 MNHEY, CDR2 SVGEGT. CDR3 bases: TGTGCCAGCAGTTACTATAACGGCGGCCGTTCAACCTTT. Protein: CASSYYNGGRSTF.